Below, 32 T cell receptor beta chains from the same sample are listed, as sequenced in a study of OX40 agonist ivuxolimab in advanced cancers. This table comes from immunoSEQ multiplex PCR, and its TCRdb copy is limited to in-frame clones, with some not included. In the table there are roughly 120,000 clones, 92% of which are singletons. The starting material was CD4+ or CD8+ T cells sorted from blood, obtained in a trial of the OX40 agonist ivuxolimab. These receptors all come from an adult with an advanced solid tumor such as melanoma, head and neck, liver or kidney cancer.

The chain uses TRBV27 and TRBJ2-1; the D call may be TRBD1 or TRBD2 (5 bases each). This CDR3 is 15 amino acids long. V was cut by 4 bases and J by 6 bases, with 16 bases left in between. In germline, CDR1 is MNHEY, CDR2 SMNVEV (reference sequence). The CDR3 DNA follows: TGTGCCAGCAGTTACCGGGACCCCTCGGGCAATGAGCAGTTCTTC. This encodes CASSYRDPSGNEQFF.

In DNA, the CDR3 is TGTGCCAGCACTGGGAACTCTGGAAACACCATATATTTT. Amino acid sequence: CASTGNSGNTIYF. The gene calls are TRBV6-5 and TRBJ1-3, with unresolved D. There are 13 residues in the CDR3. Germline V gives CDR1 MNHEY, CDR2 SVGAGI. Trimming left V 7 bases short and J 0 bases short, with 7 bases between.

The chain links TRBV7-2 to TRBJ2-3; 8 nucleotides agree with TRBD1. The J segment lost 10 bases and the V segment lost 5 bases, leaving 14 bases of the junction unmatched. The CDR3 runs 15 residues. Germline lookup yields CDR1 SGHTA and CDR2 FQGNSA. The CDR3 reads CASSADRADGRAQYF. The CDR3 DNA reads as TGTGCCAGCAGCGCGGACAGGGCCGACGGCCGTGCGCAGTATTTT.

The chain recombines TRBV18 with TRBJ2-5; D gene unclear. This CDR3 comprises 14 residues. The germline V gene has CDR1 KGHSH and CDR2 LQKENI. Trimming took off 4 bases at V and 3 bases at J, with 12 bases between the two ends. This CDR3 is CASSQSWTKETQYF. CDR3 bases: TGTGCCAGCTCACAATCTTGGACCAAAGAGACCCAGTACTTC.

The gene calls are TRBV6-1 and TRBJ1-5; 7 positions match TRBD1. V lost 7 bases to trimming and J lost 7 bases; unmatched junction nucleotides: 7. Germline V gene data show CDR1 as MNHNS and CDR2 as SASEGT. The CDR3 is made up of 13 amino acids. The CDR3 DNA reads TGTGCCAGCACACAGGGGATCCGGCAGCCCCAGCATTTT. Its translation: CASTQGIRQPQHF.

The genes are TRBV14 and TRBJ1-2; weak D call: TRBD1 (5 bases). The ends were cut back, 1 base at V and 0 bases at J, with 9 bases in the middle. The germline gives CDR1 SGHDN, CDR2 FVKESK. There are 15 residues in the CDR3. In nucleotides, the CDR3 is TGTGCCAGCAGCCAAGGACAGAACTCTAACTATGGCTACACCTTC. It is translated as CASSQGQNSNYGYTF.

The rearrangement links TRBV18 to TRBJ2-3; possibly TRBD2 for D (6 bases). Trimming pared 1 base from V and 6 bases from J, leaving 11 bases between. Germline-derived CDR1 and CDR2 are KGHSH and LQKENI. The CDR3 has 14 residues. The CDR3 sequence is CASSPLAGSDTQYF. CDR3 sequence (DNA): TGTGCCAGCTCACCACTGGCCGGGAGCGATACGCAGTATTTT.

The chain carries TRBV11-2 and TRBJ1-5; TRBD1 matches at 7 bases. The CDR3 contains 15 residues. The trim removed 3 bases at V and 3 bases at J, leaving 5 bases unmatched. CDR1 and CDR2 (germline): SGHAT, FQNNGV. CDR3 loop: CASSFSGTVNQPQHF. The CDR3 DNA sequence: TGTGCCAGCAGCTTTAGCGGGACAGTCAATCAGCCCCAGCATTTT.

The chain uses TRBV5-8 and TRBJ1-4; the D is unclear. The CDR3 consists of 14 residues. The germline gives CDR1 SGHTS, CDR2 YDEGEE. V was cut by 2 bases and J by 7 bases, with 12 bases left in between. The DNA of the CDR3 is TGTGCCAGCAGCTTCGAGAGGGAATCTGAAAAACTGTTTTTT. Encoded protein: CASSFERESEKLFF.

This clone was found a few times. The chain has TRBV7-8 and TRBJ2-3; no definite D call. V was cut by 5 bases and J by 4 bases, with 19 bases left in between. CDR3 size: 16 residues. Germline CDR1 and CDR2: SGHVS and FQNEAQ. CDR3 region: CASSPALRLGSDTQYF. CDR3 DNA: TGTGCCAGCAGCCCCGCCTTGCGGTTGGGTTCAGATACGCAGTATTTT.

This chain uses TRBV5-1 with TRBJ2-3; 11 bases fit TRBD2. Germline values: CDR1 SGHRS, CDR2 YFSETQ. V shed 5 bases, J shed 1 base, and the junction held 3 bases outside the gene matches. CDR3 length: 15 residues. The CDR3 here is CASRILAGGTDTQYF. The DNA of the CDR3 is TGCGCCAGCAGGATACTAGCGGGGGGCACAGATACGCAGTATTTT.

This chain links TRBV7-3 with TRBJ2-2, with 9 nucleotides matching TRBD2. There are 14 residues in the CDR3. After removal of 8 bases from V and 6 bases from J, the junction contained 7 bases not matched to a gene. Germline V CDR1 and CDR2: SGHTA, FQGTGA. CDR3 sequence: CASAGTSSAGELFF. The CDR3 bases are TGTGCCAGCGCCGGGACTAGCTCGGCCGGGGAGCTGTTTTTT.

The chain uses TRBV29-1 and TRBJ2-4, with a tentative D call TRBD1 (6 bases). This CDR3 is 14 amino acids long. The V end lost 2 bases, the J end lost 2 bases, and 10 bases lay between the germline ends. CDR1 SQVTM and CDR2 ANQGSEA come from the germline V gene. The CDR3 DNA reads as TGCAGCGTTGAATGGGGGCATCCCAAAAACATTCAGTACTTC. Residues: CSVEWGHPKNIQYF.

CDR3 DNA: TGTGCCAGCAGTCCCAGGGAGAACACTGAAGCTTTCTTT. Protein: CASSPRENTEAFF. The chain has TRBV27 and TRBJ1-1, with a tentative D call TRBD1 (5 bases). The CDR3 has 13 residues. CDR1 MNHEY and CDR2 SMNVEV come from the germline V gene (reference sequence). V gave up 5 bases and J gave up 1 base, with 8 bases separating them.

On this clone itself: The same CDR3 arises from other DNA sequences in this sample as well. V and J are TRBV19 and TRBJ1-4; D perhaps matches TRBD1 (5 bases). V was trimmed by 0 bases and J by 8 bases, leaving 13 bases between them. The CDR3 extends over 15 amino acids. Germline assignment: CDR1 LNHDA and CDR2 SQIVND (reference sequence). The CDR3: CASSIEGQGREKLFF. CDR3 coding DNA: TGTGCCAGTAGTATAGAGGGTCAGGGACGGGAAAAACTGTTTTTT.

J is TRBJ1-5 and V is TRBV18; D gene unclear. V was clipped by 4 bases and J by 2 bases, with 12 bases between them. Looked up from germline, CDR1 is KGHSH and CDR2 is LQKENI. CDR3 length equals 15 residues. CDR3 protein: CASSRTREGNQPQHF. CDR3 coding DNA: TGTGCCAGCTCACGTACGAGGGAGGGCAATCAGCCCCAGCATTTT. Full variable domain (remainder filled in from reference TRBV18 and TRBJ1-5): NAGVMQNPRHLVRRRGQEARLRCSPMKGHSHVYWYRQLPEEGLKFMVYLQKENIIDESGMPKERFSAEFPKEGPSILRIQQVVRGDSAAYFCASSRTREGNQPQHFGDGTRLSIL.

The chain recombines TRBV10-1 with TRBJ2-2, with unresolved D. Trimming pared 2 bases from V and 0 bases from J, leaving 7 bases between. CDR3 size: 15 residues. CDR1 and CDR2 from the germline V gene are WNHNN and SYGVQD (reference sequence). The CDR3 bases are TGCGCCAGCAGTGAGGGATTCGCGAACACCGGGGAGCTGTTTTTT. It specifies CASSEGFANTGELFF.

The chain carries TRBV7-3 and TRBJ2-5; 12 bases agree with TRBD2. The CDR3 is made up of 15 amino acids. Germline CDR1 reads SGHTA; CDR2 reads FQGTGA. Losses at the gene ends were 5 bases for V and 3 bases for J; bases not matched to a gene: 4. CDR3 DNA sequence: TGTGCCAGCAGCCCGCTAGCGGGAGGGGAAGAGACCCAGTACTTC. Amino acid sequence: CASSPLAGGEETQYF.

This chain links TRBV6-5 with TRBJ2-5; D is undetermined. Per germline, CDR1 MNHEY and CDR2 SVGAGI. V dropped 2 bases and J dropped 1 base, with 14 bases sitting between them. The CDR3 is made up of 16 amino acids. In nucleotides, the CDR3 is TGTGCCAGCAGTTACCCGATAAGGGCTATCCAAGAGACCCAGTACTTC. Translated, it gives CASSYPIRAIQETQYF.

V usage is TRBV27 and J usage is TRBJ2-1; D possibly corresponds to TRBD1 (6 bases). The germline V gene encodes CDR1 MNHEY and CDR2 SMNVEV (reference sequence). Trimming left V 5 bases short and J 4 bases short, with 15 bases between. The CDR3 runs to 15 residues. The CDR3 DNA sequence: TGTGCCAGCAGTCCGAAGTGGACAGCATACAATGAGCAGTTCTTC. Its protein product is CASSPKWTAYNEQFF.

The chain has TRBV19 and TRBJ1-2; possible D gene TRBD1, 6 bases. Trimming removed 5 bases from V and 4 bases from J, with 20 bases in between. This CDR3 contains 16 residues. Germline V CDR1 and CDR2: LNHDA, SQIVND (reference sequence). The CDR3 coding sequence is TGTGCCAGTAGTCTTTGGGGGCCAGGGAGGACCTATGGCTACACCTTC. The encoded protein is CASSLWGPGRTYGYTF. Supplemented by reference TRBV19 and TRBJ1-2, the full variable domain reads DGGITQSPKYLFRKEGQNVTLSCEQNLNHDAMYWYRQDPGQGLRLIYYSQIVNDFQKGDIAEGYSVSREKKESFPLTVTSAQKNPTAFYLCASSLWGPGRTYGYTFGSGTRLTVV.

This rearrangement joins TRBV28 to TRBJ2-7; tentatively, D is TRBD2 (6 bases). Germline values: CDR1 MDHEN, CDR2 SYDVKM. The CDR3 loop spans 16 amino acids. V shed 7 bases and J shed 0 bases, with 19 bases lying between them. The CDR3 is CASKGSAGQDSYEQYF. DNA for the CDR3: TGTGCCAGCAAGGGGAGCGCGGGGCAGGACTCCTACGAGCAGTACTTC. Based on the CDR3 plus reference TRBV28 and TRBJ2-7, the full variable domain is DVKVTQSSRYLVKRTGEKVFLECVQDMDHENMFWYRQDPGLGLRLIYFSYDVKMKEKGDIPEGYSVSREKKERFSLILESASTNQTSMYLCASKGSAGQDSYEQYFGPGTRLTVT.

V gene TRBV5-4 combines with J gene TRBJ1-2; D uncertain. CDR3 length equals 12 residues. Trimming took 4 bases from V and 4 from J, leaving 8 bases between them. The germline CDR1 and CDR2 sequences are SGHNT and YYREEE (reference sequence). CDR3 sequence (DNA): TGTGCCAGCAGCAACGACATCTATGGCTACACCTTC. Protein sequence: CASSNDIYGYTF.

The chain recombines TRBV7-6 with TRBJ2-2, with 11 bases matching TRBD2. Germline CDR1 and CDR2: SGHVS and FNYEAQ. V shed 5 bases, J shed 7 bases, and the junction held 9 bases outside the gene matches. The CDR3 covers 16 residues. The chain's CDR3 is CASSIIAGGPVGELFF. The CDR3 DNA sequence: TGTGCCAGCAGCATAATAGCGGGAGGGCCGGTCGGGGAGCTGTTTTTT.

V is TRBV2 and J is TRBJ1-1; TRBD1 is a possible D gene (6 bases). V dropped 9 bases and J dropped 0 bases, with 14 bases sitting between them. Germline loops: CDR1 SNHLY, CDR2 FYNNEI. This CDR3 is built from 14 residues. The CDR3 bases are TGTGCCAGTAAGTTTGGGGGCATGAACACTGAAGCTTTCTTT. It translates to CASKFGGMNTEAFF.

This chain uses TRBV27 with TRBJ1-5; TRBD1 aligns across 9 bases. Germline V CDR1 and CDR2: MNHEY, SMNVEV (reference sequence). J was trimmed by 5 bases and V by 4 bases; bases with no gene match: 12. CDR3 size: 17 residues. The CDR3 reads CASSSGQGFGFHQPQHF. In DNA, the CDR3 is TGTGCCAGCAGTTCCGGACAGGGGTTTGGGTTTCATCAGCCCCAGCATTTT.

The genes are TRBV5-1 and TRBJ1-2; tentative D call: TRBD1 (6 bases). The CDR3 is 14 residues long. Trimming left V 0 bases short and J 7 bases short, with 13 bases between. Germline CDR1 and CDR2: SGHRS and YFSETQ. The CDR3 reads CASSLAPGGSGYTF. The CDR3 region has the DNA TGCGCCAGCAGCTTGGCCCCGGGGGGCTCTGGCTACACCTTC.

The chain carries TRBV29-1 and TRBJ1-4, with 10 nucleotides matching TRBD1. Per the germline V gene, CDR1 is SQVTM and CDR2 is ANQGSEA. The CDR3 is made up of 12 amino acids. Trimming cost V 7 bases and J 7 bases; bases outside gene matches: 3. Here the CDR3 DNA reads TGCAGCGCTGGGACAGGGGTTGAAAAACTGTTTTTT. This translates into CSAGTGVEKLFF.

V and J are TRBV6-1 and TRBJ2-7; the match to TRBD1 covers 9 bases. V shed 3 bases and J 6 bases; nucleotides not matched to a gene: 6. This CDR3 has 14 residues. The germline CDR1 and CDR2 sequences are MNHNS and SASEGT. This CDR3 is CASSEGTGRREQYF. For the CDR3, the DNA is TGTGCCAGCAGTGAGGGGACAGGGCGACGCGAGCAGTACTTC.

The V gene is TRBV27, the J gene TRBJ1-1; no reliable D call. CDR1 is MNHEY and CDR2 is SMNVEV in the germline V gene (reference sequence). CDR3 size: 14 residues. The V and J ends lost 3 bases and 2 bases respectively, with 10 bases between them. CDR3 DNA sequence: TGTGCCAGCAGTTTCTACGGGCCAAACACTGAAGCTTTCTTT. Translation: CASSFYGPNTEAFF.

The J gene is TRBJ1-2, the V gene TRBV7-2; no clear D. The CDR3 extends over 14 amino acids. Germline CDR1 is SGHTA and CDR2 is FQGNSA. The germline V and J ends were trimmed by 3 bases and 7 bases, with 15 bases remaining between them. The CDR3 DNA is TGTGCCAGCAGCTTTAGAGGGTGGGAGAGTGGCTACACCTTC. This codes for CASSFRGWESGYTF.

The rearrangement joins TRBV4-1 to TRBJ2-7; 7 nucleotides agree with TRBD1. With V trimmed by 1 base and J by 5 bases, 8 bases remained unmatched. Germline V lookup: CDR1 MGHRA, CDR2 YSYEKL. The CDR3 spans 15 residues. The CDR3 sequence is CASSQGGGAVDEQYF. Written as DNA, the CDR3 is TGCGCCAGCAGCCAAGGAGGGGGCGCAGTAGACGAGCAGTACTTC.